This T cell receptor beta chain was obtained from a study of T cell responses to AZD1222 COVID-19 vaccine. Assay: immunoSEQ multiplex PCR; the TCRdb copy retains only in-frame clones and omits some. The sample shows about 140,000 clones, more than 70% of them seen only once. In germline, CDR1 is MNHNY, CDR2 SVGAGI (reference sequence). The CDR3 covers 15 residues. The trim removed 4 bases at V and 4 bases at J, leaving 5 bases unmatched. General study findings and limits: Only a handful of AZD1222 recipients, six or seven in all, had baseline seropositivity. The breadth and depth of Spike-specific TCRs increased once two AZD1222 doses had been given. The sample set comprised mostly white British donors with more females, and clonal diversity was possibly underestimated.

With respect to this clone: Its antigen is unidentified.

Timing groups of about 4 and about 12 weeks for second doses were pooled. The TCR originated in an adult who received the AZD1222 COVID-19 vaccine. This specimen was peripheral blood, taken 28 days after the second AZD1222 dose. The chain uses TRBV6-6 and TRBJ1-4, with TRBD1 identical over 8 bases. The CDR3 sequence is CASSSGGGGNEKLFF. The CDR3 nucleotides read TGTGCCAGCAGTTCAGGGGGCGGGGGTAATGAAAAACTGTTTTTT.